A single sample gave rise to the 21 T cell receptor beta chains below, sequenced in a study of shared clonotypes between healthy human individuals. TCRdb keeps only in-frame clones here, not all; method: immunoSEQ multiplex PCR. The sample yields 2 million to 2.5 million clones, more than 85% seen once. The sequencing input was naive CD4+ T cells from PBMCs. Noted subset: CD45RA+ positively selected. Every receptor here comes from a man between 18 and 35 years old in good health. Some clones in this sample may be carry-over from other donors' samples.

This chain joins TRBV5-6 and TRBJ1-5; D ambiguous. The CDR3 length is 12 residues. V dropped 3 bases and J dropped 5 bases, with 6 bases sitting between them. Looked up from germline, CDR1 is SGHDT and CDR2 is YYEEEE. Here the CDR3 DNA reads TGTGCCAGCAGCTCCCTTGATCAGCCCCAGCATTTT. Translation: CASSSLDQPQHF.

This chain uses TRBV6-5 with TRBJ2-7; 9 positions match TRBD2. The CDR3 is 15 amino acids. The germline gives CDR1 MNHEY, CDR2 SVGAGI. Trimming removed 7 bases from V and 3 bases from J; junction bases left unmatched: 10. The CDR3 coding sequence is TGTGCCAGCATCGCGGGGGGGACAGATAACTACGAGCAGTACTTC. This translates into CASIAGGTDNYEQYF.

CDR3 in DNA: TGTGCCAGCAGCTTCCCTAGCGGTTACGGAGAGACCCAGTACTTC. Its translation: CASSFPSGYGETQYF. The rearrangement uses TRBV7-2 and TRBJ2-5, with 7 bases fitting TRBD2. The CDR3 covers 15 residues. Trimming took 3 bases from V and 4 from J; bases not matched to a gene: 8. Germline values: CDR1 SGHTA, CDR2 FQGNSA.

CDR3 region: CASSVGWADYEQYF. The CDR3 DNA is TGTGCCAGCAGCGTAGGCTGGGCAGACTACGAGCAGTACTTC. The chain links TRBV9 to TRBJ2-7; D unresolved. Germline V CDR1 and CDR2: SGDLS, YYNGEE. This CDR3 has 14 residues. Trimming cost V 0 bases and J 3 bases, with 10 bases left between them. The whole variable domain, filled in from reference TRBV9 and TRBJ2-7, reads DSGVTQTPKHLITATGQRVTLRCSPRSGDLSVYWYQQSLDQGLQFLIQYYNGEERAKGNILERFSAQQFPDLHSELNLSSLELGDSALYFCASSVGWADYEQYFGPGTRLTVT.

The chain combines TRBV30 with TRBJ1-5, with D possibly TRBD1 on 6 matching bases. Germline assignment: CDR1 GTSNPN and CDR2 SVGIG (reference sequence). V lost 3 bases and J 3 bases, leaving 9 bases between the germline ends. The CDR3 totals 13 residues. The CDR3 reads CAWSGDTNQPQHF. In DNA form, the CDR3 reads TGTGCCTGGAGCGGGGACACCAATCAGCCCCAGCATTTT.

The V and J genes are TRBV6-6 and TRBJ2-7; TRBD1 matches 9 bases. Germline lookup yields CDR1 MNHNY and CDR2 SVGAGI (reference sequence). This CDR3 is 11 amino acids long. The J segment lost 12 bases and the V segment lost 5 bases, leaving 5 bases of the junction unmatched. The CDR3 protein is CASSNRQGVYF. The CDR3 DNA reads as TGTGCCAGCAGTAACAGACAGGGGGTGTACTTC.

This clone showed up just once. The chain is built from TRBV9 and TRBJ2-5; the D is unclear. Germline V gene lookup returns CDR1 SGDLS and CDR2 YYNGEE. The CDR3 runs 14 residues. Trimming shortened V by 0 bases and J by 3 bases, and 9 bases separated the two germline ends. The DNA of the CDR3 is TGTGCCAGCAGCGTAGGTCTAGTCAAAGAGACCCAGTACTTC. Its translation is CASSVGLVKETQYF.

This clone is a singleton in its sample. J is TRBJ2-1 and V is TRBV7-3, with TRBD2 matching 10 bases. CDR3 length: 18 residues. From germline, CDR1 is SGHTA and CDR2 FQGTGA. With V trimmed by 2 bases and J by 5 bases, 12 bases remained unmatched. The CDR3 loop reads CASSLFPRTSGGDNEQFF. CDR3 bases: TGTGCCAGCAGCTTATTTCCCAGGACTAGCGGCGGGGACAATGAGCAGTTCTTC.

This clone was seen once. The chain is built from TRBV2 and TRBJ2-5; 7 nucleotides align to TRBD2. The germline gives CDR1 SNHLY, CDR2 FYNNEI. V lost 6 bases and J lost 5; bases outside the gene matches: 6. The CDR3 extends over 13 amino acids. CDR3 sequence (DNA): TGTGCCAGCAGCCCCTTGGGGGGGGAGACCCAGTACTTC. This encodes CASSPLGGETQYF.

The table lists this clone with a few counts. The V and J genes are TRBV19 and TRBJ1-5; no clear D gene. Germline-derived CDR1 and CDR2 are LNHDA and SQIVND (reference sequence). The CDR3 loop spans 15 amino acids. Trimming cost V 5 bases and J 2 bases, with 13 bases left between them. This CDR3 is CASSLAPARNQPQHF. CDR3 in DNA: TGTGCCAGTAGTTTAGCGCCAGCGCGCAATCAGCCCCAGCATTTT.

V is TRBV14 and J is TRBJ2-7; D not certain. Trimming took off 6 bases at V and 0 bases at J, with 6 bases between the two ends. Germline V gene sequence: CDR1 SGHDN, CDR2 FVKESK. The CDR3 sequence is 12 residues long. Written as DNA, the CDR3 is TGTGCCAGCAGTTTTAGCTCCTACGAGCAGTACTTC. Translation gives CASSFSSYEQYF.

The chain carries TRBV4-1 and TRBJ2-1; 9 bases line up with TRBD2. Per germline, CDR1 MGHRA and CDR2 YSYEKL. This CDR3 comprises 17 residues. After removal of 6 bases from V and 4 bases from J, the junction contained 13 bases not matched to a gene. For the CDR3, the DNA is TGCGCCAGCAGAGCCGCGATCCTAGCGGGACCTTACAATGAGCAGTTCTTC. It is translated as CASRAAILAGPYNEQFF.

The rearrangement uses TRBV7-2 and TRBJ2-2, with 7 bases that match TRBD1. Looked up from germline, CDR1 is SGHTA and CDR2 is FQGNSA. The CDR3 length is 15 residues. V trimming: 5 bases; J trimming: 4 bases; junction bases outside the gene matches: 7. CDR3 coding DNA: TGTGCCAGCAGCCCGGACAGGTCAGCCACCGGGGAGCTGTTTTTT. Translated, it gives CASSPDRSATGELFF.

The chain combines TRBV6-5 with TRBJ1-4; maybe TRBD1 (6 bases). V was trimmed by 6 bases and J by 4 bases, leaving 9 bases between them. This CDR3 has 13 amino acids. Looked up from germline, CDR1 is MNHEY and CDR2 is SVGAGI. CDR3 in DNA: TGTGCCAGCAGGGACAGCGGTAATGAAAAACTGTTTTTT. Translating it yields CASRDSGNEKLFF.

The chain uses TRBV27 and TRBJ1-4, with 9 bases that match TRBD1. The CDR3 is 16 amino acids. CDR1 and CDR2 (germline): MNHEY, SMNVEV (reference sequence). V trimming: 7 bases; J trimming: 7 bases; junction bases outside the gene matches: 13. Here the CDR3 DNA reads TGTGCCAGCACGCTCACCGGGGGACAGGGATTTGAAAAACTGTTTTTT. Its protein product is CASTLTGGQGFEKLFF.

The chain employs TRBV11-2 and TRBJ1-1; TRBD1 is a possible D gene (5 bases). CDR3 size: 13 residues. Germline V gives CDR1 SGHAT, CDR2 FQNNGV. Trimming removed 5 bases from V and 8 bases from J, with 15 bases in between. The CDR3 loop reads CASSPEEGREAFF. CDR3 bases: TGTGCCAGCAGCCCGGAGGAGGGGAGGGAAGCTTTCTTT.

This chain links TRBV27 with TRBJ2-2; weak D call: TRBD2 (5 bases). The ends were cut back, 3 bases at V and 6 bases at J, with 14 bases in the middle. The CDR3 sequence is 15 residues long. Germline CDR1 is MNHEY and CDR2 is SMNVEV (reference sequence). The CDR3 sequence: CASSFLARLSGELFF. The CDR3 DNA reads TGTGCCAGCAGTTTCCTAGCTAGGCTCTCCGGGGAGCTGTTTTTT.

This chain links TRBV6-1 with TRBJ2-7; perhaps TRBD2 as D (6 bases). Germline assignment: CDR1 MNHNS and CDR2 SASEGT. V was trimmed by 4 bases and J by 1 base, leaving 17 bases between them. There are 16 residues in the CDR3. CDR3 loop: CASSVEPAGPSYEQYF. The CDR3 region has the DNA TGTGCCAGCAGTGTTGAACCGGCGGGACCTTCCTACGAGCAGTACTTC.

Notes on this clone: Other DNA sequences within the sample encode an identical CDR3. The gene calls are TRBV5-1 and TRBJ2-3, with TRBD2 matching 7 bases. This CDR3 comprises 15 residues. From germline, CDR1 is SGHRS and CDR2 YFSETQ. V was pared by 0 bases and J by 4 bases, with 5 bases of the junction left unmatched. Written as DNA, the CDR3 is TGCGCCAGCAGCTTGGCCGGGGGGTCGGCAGATACGCAGTATTTT. Protein: CASSLAGGSADTQYF.

The rearrangement links TRBV12-5 to TRBJ2-7; D is unresolved. Germline assignment: CDR1 LGHNT and CDR2 FRNRAP. Trimming stripped 8 bases from V and 2 bases from J, with 10 bases between. This CDR3 spans 12 amino acids. This chain's CDR3 is CASWASAYEQYF. In nucleotides, the CDR3 is TGTGCTAGTTGGGCATCGGCCTACGAGCAGTACTTC.

The chain employs TRBV2 and TRBJ2-6, with D perhaps TRBD2 (7 bases). The V gene's germline CDR1 is SNHLY and CDR2 FYNNEI. V shed 8 bases and J shed 4 bases, with 18 bases lying between them. This CDR3 contains 16 residues. Written as DNA, the CDR3 is TGTGCCAGCTGCCGTGGGGGGGCCTCAGGGGCCAACGTCCTGACTTTC. Its protein product is CASCRGGASGANVLTF.